This is a list of T cell receptor beta chains from one sample in a study of blood T cell repertoires in COVID-19. Repertoires were generated with immunoSEQ multiplex PCR, while TCRdb's copy carries only in-frame clones and drops some. Of under 450,000 clones in the sample, 81% were seen once. Sequencing used peripheral blood. The receptors shown here come from a human donor with acute or convalescent COVID-19. The donor label of this sample is uncertain. The CDR3 runs from the conserved cysteine through the conserved F or W. Fields, in order: J gene, V gene, CDR3 protein.

TRBJ1-2,TRBV2,CASPARTYGYTF
TRBJ2-1,TRBV27,CASSLEDSLRQFF
TRBJ2-5,TRBV6-5,CASSYRGTSGQETQYF
TRBJ1-1,TRBV20-1,CSASVRTEAFF
TRBJ1-2,TRBV5-1,CASSRTSGTGGWYGYTF
TRBJ1-5,TRBV12-5,CASGFAPRAGPVSNQPQHF
TRBJ1-1,TRBV18,CASSRVEYTEAFF
TRBJ1-6,TRBV12-3/TRBV12-4,CASSKTGSSPLHF
TRBJ2-5,TRBV7-7,CASSPQSRTGWNRPEETQYF
TRBJ2-7,TRBV19,CASSPGQGYYEQYF
TRBJ2-1,TRBV19,CASRGTHGGNEQFF
TRBJ1-2,TRBV11-3,CASSLDRRRGIGYTF
TRBJ1-3,TRBV2,CASWTFSISGNTIYF
TRBJ1-5,TRBV28,CASSTPQGSGQPQHF
TRBJ1-2,TRBV14,CASSHSGTATYGYTF
TRBJ1-2,TRBV18,CASSPPQYSGGGYTF
TRBJ1-6,TRBV11-2,CASSQRDRNSPLHF
TRBJ2-5,TRBV6-6,CASSSAGGQETQYF
TRBJ2-7,TRBV27,CASSLYRLGQGYEQYF
TRBJ1-1,TRBV5-1,CASSLDEDRNTEAFF
TRBJ1-1,TRBV12-3/TRBV12-4,CASSLSFRAFF
TRBJ2-6,TRBV3-1/TRBV3-2,CASSRTSGGATGANVLTF